Many counts were recorded for the clone carrying this TCR beta chain. TCRdb analysed the PCR reads with MiXCR anew, one entry per CDR3 protein. The sample holds over 600,000 distinct CDR3 sequences, just under 20% seen once. These data originate in a study of molecular identifiers for immune sequencing clone quantification. The CDR3 is 19 amino acids. The germline V gene has CDR1 MDHEN and CDR2 SYDVKM. V shed 6 bases, J shed 5 bases, and the junction held 16 bases outside the gene matches. Source material: naive CD8+ T cells from blood, with Jurkat cell RNA spiked in. Subset here: FACS-sorted CD8+CD4-CCR7+CD45RA+ naive T cells. The chain is built from TRBV28 and TRBJ2-1; 13 positions match TRBD2. The receptor comes from a human donor in good health. Some libraries in this study had Jurkat cell RNA spiked in. CDR3 in amino acids: CASRTGTSGARFGDNEQFF. CDR3 bases: TGTGCCAGCAGAACCGGGACTAGCGGGGCCCGGTTTGGGGACAATGAGCAGTTCTTC.